These 12 T cell receptor beta chains were all obtained from the same sample, sequenced in a study of blood T cell repertoires in COVID-19. Libraries were prepared by immunoSEQ multiplex PCR; TCRdb keeps only in-frame clonotypes and omits some of them. The repertoire holds 250,000 to 350,000 clones, around 89% seen once, with around 4.4% in the top ten. The sequenced material came from PBMCs or T cells enriched from blood (not recorded which). Source of these receptors: a woman aged 18-35 years with acute COVID-19.

The chain couples TRBV4-2 to TRBJ2-7; D perhaps matches TRBD1 (5 bases). This CDR3 has 14 residues. V dropped 0 bases and J dropped 3 bases, with 9 bases sitting between them. CDR1 is LGHNA and CDR2 is YNFKEQ in the germline V gene. The CDR3 reads CASSQDSRDYEQYF. As DNA, the CDR3 is TGTGCCAGCAGCCAAGATTCCAGGGACTACGAGCAGTACTTC.

The V and J genes are TRBV6-1 and TRBJ1-5; 8 positions match TRBD1. Germline lookup yields CDR1 MNHNS and CDR2 SASEGT. V shed 3 bases, J shed 7 bases, and the junction held 5 bases outside the gene matches. The CDR3 length is 14 residues. The CDR3 DNA follows: TGTGCCAGCAGTGAGGACAGGGTTAACCAGCCCCAGCATTTT. The encoded protein is CASSEDRVNQPQHF.

This clone was observed a single time. CDR3 region: CASGDRTANTEAFF. The DNA for the CDR3 is TGTGCCAGCGGGGACCGGACAGCGAACACTGAAGCTTTCTTT. The J gene is TRBJ1-1, the V gene TRBV6-6; TRBD1 might be the D (6 bases). Germline assignment: CDR1 MNHNY and CDR2 SVGAGI (reference sequence). V lost 8 bases to trimming and J lost 1 base, with 14 bases between them. The CDR3 loop spans 14 amino acids.

The chain recombines TRBV29-1 with TRBJ2-7, with a tentative D call TRBD1 (6 bases). The CDR3 runs to 11 residues. Germline V gives CDR1 SQVTM, CDR2 ANQGSEA. V lost 4 bases, J lost 4 bases, and 8 bases lay in between. CDR3 nucleotides: TGCAGCGTTGGGACAGCTTACGAGCAGTACTTC. It is translated as CSVGTAYEQYF.

This clone occurred a few times. V gene TRBV27 combines with J gene TRBJ1-1; D may be TRBD1 (6 bases). Per germline, CDR1 MNHEY and CDR2 SMNVEV (reference sequence). This CDR3 has 16 amino acids. V was cut by 5 bases and J by 4 bases, with 20 bases left in between. In DNA form, the CDR3 reads TGTGCCAGCAGTCCCCTTTTTCGGGGGGCGCTCACTGAAGCTTTCTTT. Residues: CASSPLFRGALTEAFF.

The J gene is TRBJ2-1, the V gene TRBV15; 11 bases match TRBD2. The V gene end was trimmed by 0 bases and the J gene end by 11 bases; junction bases not matched to a gene: 6. Germline CDR1 LNHNV, CDR2 YYDKDF (reference sequence). The CDR3 consists of 15 residues. CDR3 coding DNA: TGTGCCACCAGCAGAGATACTAGCGGGAGTCACCAGCAGTTCTTC. This gives the protein CATSRDTSGSHQQFF.

J is TRBJ1-1 and V is TRBV19; possibly TRBD1 for D (6 bases). The V end was cut by 10 bases, the J end by 4 bases, with 19 bases between. This CDR3 contains 14 residues. Germline loops: CDR1 LNHDA, CDR2 SQIVND (reference sequence). The CDR3 loop reads CATLHGGWRTEAFF. The CDR3 bases are TGTGCCACGCTACATGGGGGCTGGCGCACTGAAGCTTTCTTT.

The chain recombines TRBV7-9 with TRBJ1-4; 9 nucleotides match TRBD1. This CDR3 spans 16 amino acids. Germline V CDR1 and CDR2: SEHNR, FQNEAQ (reference sequence). V trimming: 5 bases; J trimming: 4 bases; junction bases outside the gene matches: 8. The CDR3 spells CASSILGQGSNEKLFF. In DNA form, the CDR3 reads TGTGCCAGCAGCATACTGGGACAGGGAAGTAATGAAAAACTGTTTTTT.

The rearrangement joins TRBV7-8 to TRBJ1-5; possible D gene TRBD1, 6 bases. V was cut by 5 bases and J by 3 bases, with 11 bases left in between. Looked up from germline, CDR1 is SGHVS and CDR2 is FQNEAQ. The length of the CDR3 is 14 residues. CDR3 in amino acids: CASSPDRNNQPQHF. For the CDR3, the DNA is TGTGCCAGCAGCCCTGACAGGAACAATCAGCCCCAGCATTTT.

This chain joins TRBV11-1 and TRBJ1-4, with 9 bases lining up with TRBD1. J gave up 8 bases and V 3 bases, and 4 bases lay outside the gene matches. The germline V gene has CDR1 SGHAT and CDR2 FQDESV (reference sequence). The CDR3 loop spans 14 amino acids. The CDR3 is CASSFRQGEEKLFF. For the CDR3, the DNA is TGTGCCAGCAGCTTTCGACAGGGGGAAGAAAAACTGTTTTTT.

The chain joins TRBV7-9 to TRBJ2-1, with TRBD2 identical over 10 bases. From germline, CDR1 is SEHNR and CDR2 FQNEAQ (reference sequence). The junction had 13 bases not matched to a gene; V was cut back by 5 bases and J by 3 bases. This CDR3 is built from 18 residues. The CDR3 is CASSQDSRRLAGYNEQFF. The CDR3 DNA reads TGTGCCAGCAGCCAAGACAGTAGGAGACTAGCGGGCTACAATGAGCAGTTCTTC. The whole variable domain, remainder taken from reference TRBV7-9 and TRBJ2-1, is DTGVSQNPRHKITKRGQNVTFRCDPISEHNRLYWYRQTLGQGPEFLTYFQNEAQLEKSRLLSDRFSAERPKGSFSTLEIQRTEQGDSAMYLCASSQDSRRLAGYNEQFFGPGTRLTVL.

The J gene is TRBJ1-5, the V gene TRBV24-1, with 7 bases fitting TRBD1. Germline CDR1 reads KGHDR; CDR2 reads SFDVKD. There are 17 residues in the CDR3. J was trimmed by 1 base and V by 2 bases; bases with no gene match: 7. The CDR3 DNA sequence: TGTGCCACCAGTGATTCAAGACAGGGAGGAAGCAATCAGCCCCAGCATTTT. Its protein is CATSDSRQGGSNQPQHF.